Each of the 8 T cell receptor beta chains below was sequenced from the same sample in a study of T-cell memory formation after mild COVID-19. Each CDR3 protein is one row after TCRdb ran MiXCR on the 5' RACE reads. The repertoire holds roughly 580,000 distinct CDR3 sequences, with roughly 18% as singletons. The sample consisted of PBMCs or a T cell subset sorted from them (not recorded which). The receptors derive from an adult woman who had mild COVID-19 (a few samples of this study predate the infection). Cell type and time point are not known.

This clonotype has a handful of counts. This chain uses TRBV11-2 with TRBJ2-7; 7 nucleotides match TRBD2. CDR3 length: 14 amino acids. V shed 1 base, J shed 5 bases, and the junction held 5 bases outside the gene matches. Germline V CDR1 and CDR2: SGHAT, FQNNGV. The CDR3, as DNA: TGTGCCAGCAGCTTAGGAGGGGAGGGGAACGAGCAGTACTTC. Translated: CASSLGGEGNEQYF.

This clonotype was detected only a few times. The chain uses TRBV4-1 and TRBJ1-1, with 7 positions matching TRBD1. CDR3 size: 15 residues. Germline V lookup: CDR1 MGHRA, CDR2 YSYEKL. V trimming: 2 bases; J trimming: 4 bases; junction bases outside the gene matches: 7. The CDR3 here is CASSQITGVGTEAFF. In DNA form, the CDR3 reads TGCGCCAGCAGCCAAATAACAGGGGTTGGCACTGAAGCTTTCTTT.

This clonotype was detected only a few times. The genes are TRBV7-3 and TRBJ2-7, with TRBD2 identical over 8 bases. Trimming at V came to 2 bases and at J to 4 bases, leaving 7 bases not matched to a gene. Germline CDR1 SGHTA, CDR2 FQGTGA. CDR3 size: 15 residues. CDR3 DNA sequence: TGTGCCAGCAGCTTAGGCAGCGGGGGACCTTACGAGCAGTACTTC. It encodes CASSLGSGGPYEQYF.

This clonotype was observed a few times. The chain uses TRBV21-1 and TRBJ1-5. TRBV21-1 is an annotated pseudogene. This CDR3 spans 16 amino acids. CDR3 sequence: CASSKRERQGGQPQHF. The CDR3 nucleotides are TGTGCCAGCAGCAAACGGGAGAGGCAGGGCGGTCAGCCCCAGCATTTT.

This clonotype was observed many times. The chain employs TRBV12-3 or TRBV12-4 and TRBJ2-1, with 9 bases matching TRBD2. The CDR3 extends over 12 amino acids. V was clipped by 5 bases and J by 12 bases; unmatched bases: 5. The CDR3 sequence is CASSLVSGGQFF. DNA for the CDR3: TGTGCCAGCAGTCTCGTTAGCGGGGGGCAGTTCTTC.

This clonotype has only a few counts. J is TRBJ2-7 and V is TRBV27; tentatively, D is TRBD1 (6 bases). CDR3 size: 14 residues. V lost 2 bases and J 3 bases, leaving 11 bases between the germline ends. Germline V CDR1 and CDR2: MNHEY, SMNVEV (reference sequence). CDR3 sequence: CASSLLGQNYEQYF. The DNA of the CDR3 is TGTGCCAGCAGTTTACTCGGACAGAACTACGAGCAGTACTTC.

The gene calls are TRBV5-1 and TRBJ2-7; tentatively, D is TRBD2 (7 bases). Germline CDR1 is SGHRS and CDR2 is YFSETQ. CDR3 length equals 14 residues. V lost 3 bases and J lost 3, with 13 bases in between. The CDR3 sequence: CASSSGLGGYEQYF. The CDR3 DNA follows: TGCGCCAGCAGCTCCGGACTAGGGGGCTACGAGCAGTACTTC.

V is TRBV6-5 and J is TRBJ2-5; TRBD2 is a possible D gene (7 bases). The CDR3 has 15 amino acids. CDR1 is MNHEY, CDR2 SVGAGI, per germline. Trimming took 0 bases from V and 10 from J, leaving 18 bases between them. CDR3 coding DNA: TGTGCCAGCAGTTACTCAATCGGGGGCAGGGAGGGCCAGTACTTC. Its protein product is CASSYSIGGREGQYF.